This T cell receptor beta chain was sequenced during a study of T cell clonotyping in hematopoietic cell transplantation. The study, taken as a whole, reports: After transplant, recipient diversity fell while pathologically expanded clonotypes grew through day 180. Broader posttransplant TCR repertoire diversity was predicted by graft donor and pretransplant recipient Inverse Simpson Index values. Few recipient clonotypes overlapped donors; over 95% were de novo at given depth. No sorting was done, leaving CD4 and CD8 contributions mixed.

V was clipped by 7 bases and J by 1 base, with 16 bases between them. Germline CDR1 SGHDN, CDR2 FVKESK. The CDR3 totals 15 residues. On this clone itself: The antigen is undetermined.

The repertoire was sequenced with immunoSEQ multiplex PCR; TCRdb's copy has only in-frame clones and lacks some. The sample consists of more than 3,500 clones, roughly 70% of them appearing once. Specimen: PBMCs, collected 100 days after allogeneic stem cell transplant. This chain connects TRBV14 to TRBJ1-1, with D possibly being TRBD1 (5 bases). The clonotype originates from a male patient between 55 and 70 years old who had an allogeneic stem cell transplant, so the T cells may come from the graft donor. Some clones in this sample may be carry-over from other donors' samples. CDR3 amino acids: CASTLGGRANTEAFF. Here the CDR3 DNA reads TGTGCCAGCACCCTCGGCGGCAGGGCGAACACTGAAGCTTTCTTT.